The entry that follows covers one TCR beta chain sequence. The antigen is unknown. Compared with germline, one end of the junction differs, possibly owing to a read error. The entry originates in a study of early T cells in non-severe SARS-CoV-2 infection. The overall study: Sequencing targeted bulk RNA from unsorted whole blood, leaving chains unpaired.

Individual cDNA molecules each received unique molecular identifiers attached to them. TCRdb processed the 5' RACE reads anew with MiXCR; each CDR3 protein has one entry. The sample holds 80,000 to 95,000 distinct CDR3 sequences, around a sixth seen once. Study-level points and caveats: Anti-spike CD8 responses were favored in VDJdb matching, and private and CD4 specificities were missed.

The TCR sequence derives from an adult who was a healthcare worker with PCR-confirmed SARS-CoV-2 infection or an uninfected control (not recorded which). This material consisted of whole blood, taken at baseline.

For the CDR3, the DNA is TGTGCCAGCAGTACTAGAAGGGTCTCCTACGAGCAGTGCTTC. Translating gives CASSTRRVSYEQCF. The chain carries TRBV12-3 or TRBV12-4 and TRBJ2-7; tentative D call: TRBD2 (5 bases). The CDR3 runs 14 residues.